Following are 19 T cell receptor beta chains from one sample sequenced in a study of tumor and adjacent non-tumor tissue in lung cancer. No cell sorting was done before RNA was extracted from the tissue. A modified ARM-PCR protocol with three rounds of nested PCR amplified TCRbeta. TCRdb analysed the multiplex PCR reads with MiXCR anew, one entry per CDR3 protein. Here the sample spans more than 75,000 distinct CDR3 sequences, 80% being singletons. The specimen sequenced was lung tumor tissue. These TCRs come from a woman between 45 and 60 years old with non-small cell lung cancer.

This clonotype was seen only a few times. At one boundary the junction diverges from the germline segment, which might be a read error. The CDR3 DNA sequence: TGTGCTAGCTCACCAGGTGCGGTTGAGGGGACCCAGTACTTC. It encodes CASSPGAVEGTQYF. The genes are TRBV18 and TRBJ2-5; D might be TRBD2 (5 bases). This CDR3 has 14 residues. Germline-derived CDR1 and CDR2 are KGHSH and LQKENI.

As to this clonotype: A junction end diverges from the germline sequence, so it may reflect a read error. This chain links TRBV7-3 with TRBJ2-2; 8 nucleotides agree with TRBD1. Germline-derived CDR1 and CDR2 are SGHTA and FQGTGA. The CDR3 is 16 amino acids. The CDR3 loop reads CASSLMAGGLTWELFF. In DNA, the CDR3 is TGTGCCAGCAGCTTAATGGCAGGGGGCCTCACCTGGGAGCTGTTTTTT.

This clonotype is a singleton in its sample. One end of the junction varies from germline; a read error may be responsible. The chain joins TRBV20-1 to TRBJ2-7; maybe TRBD2 (5 bases). Germline CDR1 DFQATT, CDR2 SNEGSKA (reference sequence). The CDR3 spans 15 residues. CDR3 region: CSTRSIVRPPYEQNF. DNA for the CDR3: TGCAGTACTAGATCAATCGTGCGACCCCCCTACGAGCAGAACTTC.

To note about this clonotype: One end of the junction does not line up with germline, which may come from a read error. The chain carries TRBV4-3 and TRBJ1-5; D is uncertain. Germline lookup yields CDR1 LGHNA and CDR2 YSLEER. The CDR3 totals 13 residues. This CDR3 is CASSQIVNQPKHF. CDR3 sequence (DNA): TGCGCCAGCAGCCAAATAGTCAATCAGCCCAAGCATTTT.

A word on this clonotype: One junction end does not reproduce the germline sequence, and a read error may be involved. The chain recombines TRBV4-1 with TRBJ1-2; tentatively, D is TRBD1 (6 bases). The germline CDR1 and CDR2 sequences are MGHRA and YSYEKL. This CDR3 is 16 amino acids long. DNA of the CDR3: TGCGCCAACAGCCAAGATCTGTATAGGGGGAACTATGGTTACACCTTC. Its translation is CANSQDLYRGNYGYTF.

Comment on this clonotype: One end of the junction fails to match germline, which may point to a read error. The gene calls are TRBV29-1 and TRBJ2-7, with a tentative D call TRBD1 (6 bases). This CDR3 region has 13 residues. Per germline, CDR1 SQVTM and CDR2 ANQGSEA. The chain's CDR3 is CSNRGRGPYEQYF. Written as DNA, the CDR3 is TGTAGCAACCGTGGCAGGGGTCCCTACGAGCAGTACTTC.

This clonotype showed up many times. This rearrangement joins TRBV4-3 to TRBJ1-2; D gene ambiguous. The V gene lost 0 bases and the J gene lost 4 bases, with 12 bases spanning the gap. Germline V gives CDR1 LGHNA, CDR2 YSLEER. This CDR3 comprises 15 residues. The CDR3 is CASSQDWNNIYGYTF. CDR3 bases: TGCGCCAGCAGCCAAGATTGGAATAATATCTATGGCTACACCTTC.

This sequence joins TRBV20-1 and TRBJ2-7; D is ambiguous. CDR1 and CDR2 from the germline V gene are DFQATT and SNEGSKA (reference sequence). The CDR3 consists of 14 residues. V shed 0 bases and J shed 0 bases, with 9 bases lying between them. CDR3 DNA sequence: TGCAGTGCTAGAGAAGTCGATAGCTCCTACGAGCAGTACTTC. Protein: CSAREVDSSYEQYF.

Concerning this clonotype itself: One junction end disagrees with the germline gene, perhaps due to a read error. The chain is built from TRBV6-1 and TRBJ2-7, with 8 bases that match TRBD1. Germline lookup yields CDR1 MNHNS and CDR2 SASEGT. The CDR3 length is 15 residues. CDR3: CSSRTPQGGVYDQYF. DNA for the CDR3: TGTTCCAGCAGGACGCCACAGGGGGGAGTTTACGATCAGTACTTC.

This clonotype was counted once. This chain joins TRBV20-1 and TRBJ2-7; TRBD1 aligns across 9 bases. V lost 0 bases, J lost 8 bases, and 8 bases stayed unmatched. The CDR3 sequence is 14 residues long. Germline CDR1 and CDR2: DFQATT and SNEGSKA (reference sequence). CDR3 bases: TGCAGTGCTAGAGATTTGGACAGGGGCTATAAGCAGTACTTC. It yields the protein CSARDLDRGYKQYF.

Points on this clonotype: A read error may be the cause here, since a much bigger clone is one base away. This sequence joins TRBV28 and TRBJ2-1; D is possibly TRBD2 (6 bases). Germline V gene sequence: CDR1 MDHEN, CDR2 SYDVKM. There are 13 residues in the CDR3. DNA of the CDR3: TGTGCCAGCAGTTTAGCGGGATTAAATGAGCACTTCTTC. Translation: CASSLAGLNEHFF.

The V gene is TRBV11-3, the J gene TRBJ2-1; 7 bases agree with TRBD1. The CDR3 is made up of 17 amino acids. Germline values: CDR1 SGHNT, CDR2 YENEEA. J gave up 6 bases and V 8 bases, and 19 bases lay outside the gene matches. This CDR3 reads CASRPSSTGKESNEQFF. CDR3 DNA sequence: TGTGCCAGCCGCCCCTCTTCGACAGGGAAGGAGTCCAATGAGCAGTTCTTC.

CDR3 in DNA: TGTGCCAGGGGAGAGGACAGGGGGGTATATGGCTACACCTTC. Translated: CARGEDRGVYGYTF. The rearrangement uses TRBV4-2 and TRBJ1-2; 10 bases agree with TRBD1. CDR3 length: 14 amino acids. Germline V gene data show CDR1 as LGHNA and CDR2 as YNFKEQ. The V segment lost 9 bases and the J segment 5 bases; nucleotides outside the gene matches: 9.

This clonotype was detected ten times or more. The chain links TRBV5-4 to TRBJ2-7; tentatively, D is TRBD1 (5 bases). With 0 bases removed from V and 0 bases from J, the gap between germline ends came to 13 bases. The CDR3 extends over 16 amino acids. Germline CDR1 is SGHNT and CDR2 is YYREEE (reference sequence). CDR3 loop: CASSLAGAQGSYEQYF. CDR3 coding DNA: TGTGCCAGCAGCTTGGCCGGTGCGCAGGGCTCCTACGAGCAGTACTTC.

As to this clonotype: Lacking the conserved final phenylalanine or tryptophan, this CDR3 likely reflects a read error. Because the CDR3's place on the DNA is in doubt, the DNA is left out and the CDR3 is given as listed by TCRdb. The chain couples TRBV12-3 or TRBV12-4 to TRBJ2-7; the D call TRBD2 from the table was never checked on the DNA. Ends included, the CDR3 has 15 residues. CDR3 sequence: CACSTDGRQTNEQYL.

Points on this clonotype: Sequence at one end of the junction differs from germline and may be a read error. V and J are TRBV4-1 and TRBJ1-1, with D possibly TRBD1 on 6 matching bases. CDR3 length: 16 amino acids. From germline, CDR1 is MGHRA and CDR2 YSYEKL. The CDR3 nucleotides read TGCGCCAGCATCCAAGATCGTTACAGGGCTAACACTGAAGCATTCTTT. Protein: CASIQDRYRANTEAFF.

In regard to this clonotype: Since the CDR3 does not end with the conserved phenylalanine or tryptophan, this likely comes from a read error. No DNA is shown, since the ends of the CDR3 on it are uncertain; the CDR3 is the one TCRdb lists. V is TRBV20-1 and J is TRBJ2-2. Per germline, CDR1 DFQATT and CDR2 SNEGSKA (reference sequence). Ends included, the CDR3 has 11 residues. The CDR3 sequence is CSAGSFGESFY.

The rearrangement uses TRBV20-1 and TRBJ2-2, with TRBD1 matching over 12 bases. CDR3 size: 17 residues. The germline CDR1 and CDR2 sequences are DFQATT and SNEGSKA (reference sequence). This chain's CDR3 is CNASRPPGQGAPGELFF. The CDR3 nucleotides are TGCAATGCATCCCGCCCCCCGGGACAGGGGGCCCCCGGGGAGCTGTTTTTT.

To note about this clonotype: The germline gene is not matched at one end of the junction; a read error may be the cause. J is TRBJ2-3 and V is TRBV29-1, with TRBD2 as a possible D gene (5 bases). The CDR3 is 13 amino acids. Germline CDR1 reads SQVTM; CDR2 reads ANQGSEA. Here the CDR3 DNA reads TGCAGCGTCCGAGGGCATGGCACAGAAACGCAGAATTTT. This sequence encodes CSVRGHGTETQNF.